This passage covers 32 T cell receptor beta chains from one sample sequenced in a study of OX40 agonist ivuxolimab in advanced cancers. Sequencing was performed with immunoSEQ multiplex PCR; in TCRdb, only in-frame clones are kept and a portion is missing. In the table there are about 25,000 clones, 60% to 80% of which are singletons. Source: CD4+ or CD8+ T cells sorted from blood, taken in a trial of the OX40 agonist ivuxolimab. The receptors shown here come from an adult with an advanced solid tumor such as melanoma, head and neck, liver or kidney cancer.

The chain is built from TRBV18 and TRBJ2-3, with 10 bases that match TRBD2. CDR1 is KGHSH and CDR2 is LQKENI in the germline V gene. V lost 3 bases to trimming and J lost 2 bases; unmatched junction nucleotides: 8. CDR3 length: 17 amino acids. CDR3: CASSPAIAGGLTDTQYF. The CDR3 nucleotides read TGTGCCAGCTCACCCGCTATAGCGGGGGGCCTCACAGATACGCAGTATTTT.

V and J are TRBV19 and TRBJ2-5; TRBD2 aligns across 12 bases. Germline V gene sequence: CDR1 LNHDA, CDR2 SQIVND (reference sequence). The V gene end was trimmed by 3 bases and the J gene end by 6 bases; junction bases not matched to a gene: 20. The CDR3 is 20 amino acids. The CDR3 sequence is CASSMGFFRTSGALIKTQYF. The CDR3 DNA sequence: TGTGCCAGTAGTATGGGTTTTTTTCGGACTAGCGGGGCTCTCATAAAGACCCAGTACTTC.

The chain has TRBV30 and TRBJ1-1; no definite D call. V was cut by 0 bases and J by 7 bases, with 6 bases left in between. From germline, CDR1 is GTSNPN and CDR2 SVGIG (reference sequence). The CDR3 sequence is 11 residues long. This CDR3 reads CAWSVSVEAFF. CDR3 DNA: TGTGCCTGGAGTGTATCCGTTGAAGCTTTCTTT.

V usage is TRBV10-1 and J usage is TRBJ2-7, with D maybe TRBD1 (5 bases). Germline-derived CDR1 and CDR2 are WNHNN and SYGVQD (reference sequence). The CDR3 is made up of 15 amino acids. Trimming took 7 bases from V and 0 from J, leaving 16 bases between them. The DNA of the CDR3 is TGCGCCAGCAAAGGGGCACCCAGTACCTCCTACGAGCAGTACTTC. This gives the protein CASKGAPSTSYEQYF.

The rearrangement links TRBV4-1 to TRBJ1-5; TRBD1 agrees at 7 bases. The CDR3 extends over 18 amino acids. Trimming at V came to 4 bases and at J to 0 bases, leaving 12 bases not matched to a gene. Germline V gene data show CDR1 as MGHRA and CDR2 as YSYEKL. The CDR3 sequence is CASSPLTGPLYSNQPQHF. The CDR3, as DNA: TGCGCCAGCAGCCCCCTGACAGGGCCCTTATATAGCAATCAGCCCCAGCATTTT.

The rearrangement links TRBV5-1 to TRBJ1-2, with a tentative D call TRBD1 (6 bases). Germline-derived CDR1 and CDR2 are SGHRS and YFSETQ. The CDR3 is made up of 15 amino acids. V was cut by 5 bases and J by 7 bases, with 21 bases left in between. The CDR3 DNA reads TGCGCCAGCAGTCAAAGAAATACAGGGTCTGGTGGCTACACCTTC. Amino acids: CASSQRNTGSGGYTF.

The chain links TRBV6-5 to TRBJ1-4, with 7 positions matching TRBD1. The V gene's germline CDR1 is MNHEY and CDR2 SVGAGI. The CDR3 loop spans 15 amino acids. Germline trimming cut 4 bases from V and 4 bases from J; bases unmatched to any gene: 6. This chain's CDR3 is CASSWTGPRNEKLFF. CDR3 bases: TGTGCCAGCAGTTGGACAGGCCCCCGTAATGAAAAACTGTTTTTT.

The rearrangement links TRBV6-5 to TRBJ1-1; D is unresolved. This CDR3 is built from 13 residues. The germline V gene has CDR1 MNHEY and CDR2 SVGAGI. Between the trimmed V and J ends, which lost 6 bases and 1 base, there was a span of 9 bases. CDR3 region: CASRLAKNTEAFF. The CDR3 coding sequence is TGTGCCAGCAGACTTGCCAAGAACACTGAAGCTTTCTTT.

The chain carries TRBV11-2 and TRBJ1-5; D might be TRBD1 (6 bases). The ends were cut back, 1 base at V and 3 bases at J, with 10 bases in the middle. CDR3 length: 15 residues. CDR1 is SGHAT, CDR2 FQNNGV, per germline. DNA of the CDR3: TGTGCCAGCAGCTTAGGAGGACAGAACAATCAGCCCCAGCATTTT. Translation gives CASSLGGQNNQPQHF.

This clone came up once. This chain connects TRBV5-8 to TRBJ2-5, with 12 positions matching TRBD1. Germline V lookup: CDR1 SGHTS, CDR2 YDEGEE. Trimming took 4 bases from V and 3 from J; bases not matched to a gene: 4. The CDR3 contains 15 residues. CDR3 region: CASSRGTGGEETQYF. In nucleotides, the CDR3 is TGTGCCAGCAGCAGGGGGACAGGGGGCGAAGAGACCCAGTACTTC.

The gene calls are TRBV19 and TRBJ1-2; 9 bases line up with TRBD1. The germline V gene has CDR1 LNHDA and CDR2 SQIVND (reference sequence). J lost 0 bases, V lost 5 bases, and 4 bases had no gene match. CDR3 length equals 15 residues. CDR3 coding DNA: TGTGCCAGTAGTGACAGGGGGAGAGCTAACTATGGCTACACCTTC. It encodes CASSDRGRANYGYTF.

CDR3 nucleotide sequence: TGTGCCAGCAGCGGGGGACAGGGGGCTAACTATGGCTACACCTTC. Protein product: CASSGGQGANYGYTF. The genes are TRBV9 and TRBJ1-2, with TRBD1 identical over 11 bases. This CDR3 region has 15 residues. Germline V gives CDR1 SGDLS, CDR2 YYNGEE. V gave up 3 bases and J gave up 0 bases; unmatched junction bases: 1.

This clone came up once. The chain links TRBV19 to TRBJ2-2; either TRBD1 or TRBD2 may fit D (5 bases each). This CDR3 is built from 16 residues. V lost 7 bases and J 0 bases, leaving 15 bases between the germline ends. Germline assignment: CDR1 LNHDA and CDR2 SQIVND (reference sequence). CDR3 protein: CASTSGPNANTGELFF. DNA of the CDR3: TGTGCCAGTACCTCGGGACCGAATGCGAACACCGGGGAGCTGTTTTTT.

V gene TRBV15 combines with J gene TRBJ2-7, with unresolved D. CDR3 length equals 12 residues. The germline V gene has CDR1 LNHNV and CDR2 YYDKDF (reference sequence). V dropped 2 bases and J dropped 6 bases, with 8 bases sitting between them. CDR3 loop: CATSRSTGEQYF. As DNA, the CDR3 is TGTGCCACCAGCAGATCCACCGGCGAGCAGTACTTC.

This chain joins TRBV7-9 and TRBJ1-1; D not resolved. CDR3 length: 14 residues. The germline CDR1 and CDR2 sequences are SEHNR and FQNEAQ (reference sequence). Trimming left V 3 bases short and J 2 bases short, with 10 bases between. The CDR3 nucleotides read TGTGCCAGCAGCTTGGCCCTTGGTAACACTGAAGCTTTCTTT. Amino acids: CASSLALGNTEAFF.

V usage is TRBV1 and J usage is TRBJ2-7. TRBV1 is a documented pseudogene. This CDR3 comprises 15 residues. The CDR3 region is CTSSQDVPRPYEQYF. CDR3 coding DNA: TGCACCAGCAGCCAAGACGTCCCCAGACCCTACGAGCAGTACTTC.

The rearrangement joins TRBV4-1 to TRBJ2-7; 7 positions agree with TRBD2. V dropped 1 base and J dropped 1; count of bases not matched to a gene: 4. Looked up from germline, CDR1 is MGHRA and CDR2 is YSYEKL. The CDR3 contains 15 residues. In nucleotides, the CDR3 is TGCGCCAGCAGCCAAGGCCCGGGGGGTTCCTACGAGCAGTACTTC. This codes for CASSQGPGGSYEQYF.

The CDR3 spells CASSKTRGGTIKMNEQFF. CDR3 in DNA: TGTGCCAGCAGCAAAACCCGGGGGGGGACAATAAAAATGAATGAGCAGTTCTTC. The rearrangement links TRBV11-3 to TRBJ2-1; 8 positions agree with TRBD2. CDR1 is SGHNT and CDR2 is YENEEA in the germline V gene. This CDR3 contains 18 residues. With 5 bases clipped from V and 7 bases from J, the junction kept 19 bases outside the gene matches.

This chain uses TRBV7-8 with TRBJ1-1, with a possible D match to TRBD1 (5 bases). The germline V gene encodes CDR1 SGHVS and CDR2 FQNEAQ. CDR3 length: 14 residues. V was pared by 3 bases and J by 1 base, with 9 bases between. The CDR3 DNA reads TGTGCCAGCAGCTTGGGGGGAACGAACACTGAAGCTTTCTTT. Its protein product is CASSLGGTNTEAFF.

The gene calls are TRBV30 and TRBJ2-7; 8 bases fit TRBD2. The V segment lost 8 bases and the J segment 4 bases; nucleotides outside the gene matches: 10. This CDR3 comprises 13 residues. The germline gives CDR1 GTSNPN, CDR2 SVGIG (reference sequence). The CDR3 coding sequence is TGTGCCCGTGGGACTAGGGGGGCATACGAGCAGTACTTC. Protein product: CARGTRGAYEQYF.

The V gene is TRBV11-2, the J gene TRBJ2-6; the D call may be TRBD1 or TRBD2 (6 bases each). CDR1 is SGHAT and CDR2 is FQNNGV in the germline V gene. This CDR3 contains 19 residues. Trimming took 0 bases from V and 0 from J, leaving 15 bases between them. CDR3 DNA sequence: TGTGCCAGCAGCTTAGACTCTTGGGGGGCCAGCTCTGGGGCCAACGTCCTGACTTTC. Translation gives CASSLDSWGASSGANVLTF.

The V and J genes are TRBV18 and TRBJ1-3; unclear D gene. The CDR3 totals 13 residues. Germline CDR1 is KGHSH and CDR2 is LQKENI. Trimming took off 2 bases at V and 4 bases at J, with 6 bases between the two ends. The CDR3 loop reads CASSPGHGNTIYF. The CDR3 coding sequence is TGTGCCAGCTCACCAGGGCACGGAAACACCATATATTTT.

The V and J genes are TRBV11-3 and TRBJ2-1; D possibly corresponds to TRBD1 (5 bases). In germline, CDR1 is SGHNT, CDR2 YENEEA. The CDR3 length is 15 residues. V was trimmed by 4 bases and J by 5 bases, leaving 15 bases between them. CDR3 DNA: TGTGCCAGCAGCTCAATAAGCGTGGACAACAATGAGCAGTTCTTC. Its protein is CASSSISVDNNEQFF.

Here the CDR3 reads CASSLAGGNLNNEQFF. The CDR3 coding sequence is TGTGCCAGCAGCTTAGCAGGGGGAAACCTAAACAATGAGCAGTTCTTC. The chain is built from TRBV7-7 and TRBJ2-1; D possibly corresponds to TRBD1 (6 bases). V was pared by 0 bases and J by 5 bases, with 14 bases between. CDR3 size: 16 residues. CDR1 and CDR2 (germline): SSHAT, FNYEAQ (reference sequence).

This clone is a singleton in its sample. V gene TRBV7-9 combines with J gene TRBJ2-7; D is unresolved. From germline, CDR1 is SEHNR and CDR2 FQNEAQ (reference sequence). V was trimmed by 0 bases and J by 0 bases, leaving 9 bases between them. The CDR3 runs 15 residues. The CDR3 loop is CASSLATLSSYEQYF. In nucleotides, the CDR3 is TGTGCCAGCAGCTTAGCGACCCTGAGCTCCTACGAGCAGTACTTC.

This clone was counted only a few times. The V and J genes are TRBV30 and TRBJ1-5, with unresolved D. This CDR3 contains 17 residues. Germline V gene sequence: CDR1 GTSNPN, CDR2 SVGIG (reference sequence). Trimming cost V 1 base and J 0 bases, with 16 bases left between them. The CDR3 spells CAWSGTSGTNSNQPQHF. CDR3 DNA: TGTGCCTGGAGTGGGACTAGCGGTACAAATAGCAATCAGCCCCAGCATTTT.

This rearrangement joins TRBV10-3 to TRBJ1-1; TRBD1 agrees at 10 bases. V was pared by 7 bases and J by 0 bases, with 5 bases of the junction left unmatched. CDR3 length equals 15 residues. The germline V gene has CDR1 ENHRY and CDR2 SYGVKD. Written as DNA, the CDR3 is TGTGCCATCAAGGAGACAGGGGGCTTGAACACTGAAGCTTTCTTT. Translated, it gives CAIKETGGLNTEAFF.

The chain links TRBV29-1 to TRBJ1-2; D ambiguous. Trimming took 4 bases from V and 1 from J, leaving 4 bases between them. Per the germline V gene, CDR1 is SQVTM and CDR2 is ANQGSEA. The CDR3 consists of 11 residues. The CDR3 loop is CSVGGNYGYTF. The CDR3 DNA is TGCAGCGTTGGGGGTAACTATGGCTACACCTTC.

The chain carries TRBV14 and TRBJ1-1; 7 bases are a match to TRBD1. This CDR3 region has 16 residues. With 2 bases clipped from V and 1 base from J, the junction kept 7 bases outside the gene matches. Germline CDR1 and CDR2: SGHDN and FVKESK. CDR3 residues: CASSQFMGQQNTEAFF. Here the CDR3 DNA reads TGTGCCAGCAGCCAATTCATGGGACAGCAGAACACTGAAGCTTTCTTT.

The gene calls are TRBV6-5 and TRBJ2-7, with no clear D. CDR1 and CDR2 (germline): MNHEY, SVGAGI. The CDR3 runs 16 residues. Trimming cost V 4 bases and J 2 bases, with 18 bases left between them. The CDR3: CASSSLGRELTYEQYF. CDR3 nucleotides: TGTGCCAGCAGTTCCCTGGGCAGAGAACTGACCTACGAGCAGTACTTC.

The genes are TRBV14 and TRBJ1-6; 7 positions match TRBD1. The CDR3 contains 19 residues. Germline V gene data show CDR1 as SGHDN and CDR2 as FVKESK. V was clipped by 0 bases and J by 0 bases; unmatched bases: 8. The CDR3 DNA is TGTGCCAGCAGCCAAGATCGGCCAGGGGGGGCCTCCTATAATTCACCCCTCCACTTT. Translated, it gives CASSQDRPGGASYNSPLHF.

The chain uses TRBV29-1 and TRBJ2-7; D is unclear. The CDR3 sequence is 13 residues long. V was trimmed by 5 bases and J by 1 base, leaving 12 bases between them. Germline CDR1 is SQVTM and CDR2 is ANQGSEA. CDR3 in amino acids: CSVFTDGSYEQYF. The CDR3 nucleotides are TGCAGCGTTTTCACCGACGGATCCTACGAGCAGTACTTC.